This passage covers 26 T cell receptor beta chains from one sample sequenced in a study of blood T cell repertoires in COVID-19. Only in-frame clones appear in the TCRdb table, and some are missing; sequencing was by immunoSEQ multiplex PCR. The data hold hundreds of thousands of clones, with 80% to 90% observed a single time. The specimen was peripheral blood. These receptors originate from a woman in her 30s with COVID-19, enrolled during active disease.

This chain uses TRBV7-9 with TRBJ1-1, with D possibly TRBD1 on 5 matching bases. This CDR3 has 13 amino acids. In germline, CDR1 is SEHNR, CDR2 FQNEAQ (reference sequence). V was shortened by 1 base and J by 9 bases, with 12 bases between the two germline ends. The chain's CDR3 is CASSLGRQGKAFF. DNA of the CDR3: TGTGCCAGCAGCTTAGGAAGGCAGGGAAAAGCTTTCTTT.

The rearrangement links TRBV24-1 to TRBJ1-2, with TRBD1 as a possible D gene (6 bases). V gave up 3 bases and J gave up 7 bases, with 14 bases separating them. There are 14 residues in the CDR3. From germline, CDR1 is KGHDR and CDR2 SFDVKD. CDR3 bases: TGTGCCACCAGTGATCCCACAGGGTCGACTGGCTACACCTTC. It specifies CATSDPTGSTGYTF.

This clone was found once. The gene calls are TRBV4-3 and TRBJ2-2, with unresolved D. The germline CDR1 and CDR2 sequences are LGHNA and YSLEER. The CDR3 is made up of 12 amino acids. V shed 4 bases and J shed 3 bases, with 3 bases lying between them. The CDR3 coding sequence is TGCGCCAGCAGCCTCTACACCGGGGAGCTGTTTTTT. Translating gives CASSLYTGELFF.

The genes are TRBV18 and TRBJ2-5; 8 bases align to TRBD1. Trimming cost V 3 bases and J 5 bases; bases outside gene matches: 11. Germline V gene lookup returns CDR1 KGHSH and CDR2 LQKENI. CDR3 size: 16 residues. The DNA of the CDR3 is TGTGCCAGCTCACCCCGGACAGGGCGCCCAACGGAGACCCAGTACTTC. This translates into CASSPRTGRPTETQYF.

Written as DNA, the CDR3 is TGTGCCAGCTCACTGCAGGCGAACACTGAAGCTTTCTTT. Protein sequence: CASSLQANTEAFF. V is TRBV18 and J is TRBJ1-1; D is undetermined. V lost 4 bases, J lost 1 base, and 7 bases lay in between. CDR1 is KGHSH, CDR2 LQKENI, per germline. The CDR3 is made up of 13 amino acids.

This clone was seen just once. The chain links TRBV27 to TRBJ1-1; the D is unclear. This CDR3 has 14 amino acids. V lost 4 bases and J lost 6, with 15 bases in between. Germline V gives CDR1 MNHEY, CDR2 SMNVEV (reference sequence). CDR3 protein: CASSSGFLRAEAFF. The CDR3 bases are TGTGCCAGCAGTTCCGGGTTCTTACGGGCTGAAGCTTTCTTT.

This rearrangement joins TRBV6-5 to TRBJ2-5, with D possibly matching TRBD2 (6 bases). The CDR3 is 14 residues long. Germline values: CDR1 MNHEY, CDR2 SVGAGI. V shed 2 bases and J shed 1 base, with 8 bases lying between them. The CDR3 loop is CASSYGGSQETQYF. The DNA for the CDR3 is TGTGCCAGCAGTTACGGGGGGAGCCAAGAGACCCAGTACTTC.

This chain uses TRBV2 with TRBJ1-6; TRBD1 agrees at 8 bases. The V segment lost 5 bases and the J segment 10 bases; nucleotides outside the gene matches: 10. The CDR3 is 15 amino acids. The germline CDR1 and CDR2 sequences are SNHLY and FYNNEI. The CDR3 nucleotides are TGTGCCAGCAGTTCGCGACAGGGGAGCAGCTCACCCCTCCACTTT. Protein: CASSSRQGSSSPLHF.

The genes are TRBV7-8 and TRBJ2-5; D not certain. The CDR3 is 12 residues long. Germline-derived CDR1 and CDR2 are SGHVS and FQNEAQ. Trimming pared 5 bases from V and 1 base from J, leaving 5 bases between. The CDR3 sequence: CASSPFQETQYF. As DNA, the CDR3 is TGTGCCAGCAGCCCCTTCCAAGAGACCCAGTACTTC.

The chain joins TRBV15 to TRBJ1-1, with 7 bases lining up with TRBD1. The germline V gene encodes CDR1 LNHNV and CDR2 YYDKDF (reference sequence). The CDR3 totals 13 residues. J was trimmed by 0 bases and V by 10 bases; bases with no gene match: 5. In DNA form, the CDR3 reads TGTGCCAGCGGGGACAGCATGAACACTGAAGCTTTCTTT. Its protein is CASGDSMNTEAFF.

The J gene is TRBJ2-7, the V gene TRBV5-4, with 7 bases that match TRBD2. The J segment lost 4 bases and the V segment lost 1 base, leaving 8 bases of the junction unmatched. Germline loops: CDR1 SGHNT, CDR2 YYREEE (reference sequence). CDR3 length: 15 amino acids. CDR3 region: CASSLNLGGGYEQYF. Here the CDR3 DNA reads TGTGCCAGCAGCTTGAACCTCGGCGGGGGTTACGAGCAGTACTTC.

The chain combines TRBV7-9 with TRBJ1-4, with 8 bases aligning to TRBD1. The CDR3 length is 14 residues. The junction had 7 bases not matched to a gene; V was cut back by 5 bases and J by 8 bases. Germline V gene data show CDR1 as SEHNR and CDR2 as FQNEAQ (reference sequence). The CDR3 sequence: CASSHDRGREKLFF. The CDR3 DNA is TGTGCCAGCAGCCATGACAGGGGTAGGGAAAAACTGTTTTTT.

V is TRBV5-1 and J is TRBJ1-2; D ambiguous. The CDR3 length is 15 residues. V lost 4 bases to trimming and J lost 7 bases, with 20 bases between them. CDR1 is SGHRS, CDR2 YFSETQ, per germline. CDR3 nucleotide sequence: TGCGCCAGCAGCGCCCGCCCCCGAGAGATCCCTGGCTACACCTTC. This translates into CASSARPREIPGYTF.

The chain is built from TRBV5-6 and TRBJ1-1, with D tentatively TRBD1 (5 bases). CDR1 and CDR2 (germline): SGHDT, YYEEEE. The CDR3 length is 17 residues. The V and J ends lost 4 bases and 4 bases respectively, with 23 bases between them. The CDR3 spells CASSRVGQSGVGTEAFF. The CDR3 bases are TGTGCCAGCAGCCGCGTGGGTCAATCGGGGGTGGGCACTGAAGCTTTCTTT. The full variable domain, its missing parts supplied by reference TRBV5-6 and TRBJ1-1, is DAGVTQSPTHLIKTRGQQVTLRCSPKSGHDTVSWYQQALGQGPQFIFQYYEEEERQRGNFPDRFSGHQFPNYSSELNVNALLLGDSALYLCASSRVGQSGVGTEAFFGQGTRLTVV.

The chain carries TRBV2 and TRBJ1-1; 8 bases agree with TRBD1. There are 14 residues in the CDR3. Germline V gives CDR1 SNHLY, CDR2 FYNNEI. Trimming removed 6 bases from V and 4 bases from J; junction bases left unmatched: 7. The CDR3 spells CASRDQGAPTEAFF. For the CDR3, the DNA is TGTGCCAGCAGGGATCAGGGGGCGCCCACTGAAGCTTTCTTT.

This clone has just one count. J is TRBJ2-7 and V is TRBV2; tentative D call: TRBD1 (6 bases). Trimming took off 8 bases at V and 2 bases at J, with 13 bases between the two ends. Per the germline V gene, CDR1 is SNHLY and CDR2 is FYNNEI. The CDR3 has 13 residues. CDR3 DNA sequence: TGTGCCAGCGGATGGGGACATACCTACGAGCAGTACGTC. Encoded protein: CASGWGHTYEQYV.

This clone was recorded once. This chain joins TRBV20-1 and TRBJ2-1, with TRBD2 identical over 14 bases. Germline V lookup: CDR1 DFQATT, CDR2 SNEGSKA (reference sequence). V shed 3 bases, J shed 7 bases, and the junction held 17 bases outside the gene matches. This CDR3 has 19 amino acids. The CDR3 sequence: CSASHSGLAGGQIWNEQFF. In DNA form, the CDR3 reads TGCAGTGCTAGTCACTCTGGACTAGCGGGGGGCCAAATATGGAATGAGCAGTTCTTC.

The V gene is TRBV5-8, the J gene TRBJ2-7; 13 nucleotides align to TRBD2. Trimming cost V 3 bases and J 1 base; bases outside gene matches: 1. The CDR3 consists of 15 residues. Germline CDR1 is SGHTS and CDR2 is YDEGEE. In DNA form, the CDR3 reads TGTGCCAGCAGCTGGACTAGCGGGAGTTCCTACGAGCAGTACGTC. The encoded protein is CASSWTSGSSYEQYV.

The chain employs TRBV7-9 and TRBJ2-7, with D possibly TRBD1 on 6 matching bases. CDR1 and CDR2 (germline): SEHNR, FQNEAQ (reference sequence). The CDR3 sequence is 15 residues long. V lost 1 base and J lost 2, with 12 bases in between. CDR3 in amino acids: CASSLGWGQTYEQYF. CDR3 nucleotides: TGTGCCAGCAGCTTAGGGTGGGGGCAGACCTACGAGCAGTACTTC.

The chain links TRBV5-1 to TRBJ1-1, with D uncertain. From germline, CDR1 is SGHRS and CDR2 YFSETQ. The V gene lost 0 bases and the J gene lost 4 bases, with 13 bases spanning the gap. CDR3 length: 15 amino acids. CDR3 DNA sequence: TGCGCCAGCAGCTTGGCAATGGGCGGAGGCACTGAAGCTTTCTTT. Translating gives CASSLAMGGGTEAFF. Drawing the rest from reference TRBV5-1 and TRBJ1-1, the complete variable domain is KAGVTQTPRYLIKTRGQQVTLSCSPISGHRSVSWYQQTPGQGLQFLFEYFSETQRNKGNFPGRFSGRQFSNSRSEMNVSTLELGDSALYLCASSLAMGGGTEAFFGQGTRLTVV.

The chain has TRBV6-4 and TRBJ2-3; D gene unclear. V lost 3 bases and J 2 bases, leaving 15 bases between the germline ends. Germline V gene data show CDR1 as MRHNA and CDR2 as SNTAGT. The CDR3 runs 16 residues. This CDR3 reads CASSEQVLDHTDTQYF. The CDR3 coding sequence is TGTGCCAGCAGTGAGCAGGTCCTCGATCACACAGATACGCAGTATTTT.

This chain connects TRBV19 to TRBJ2-3; 7 nucleotides align to TRBD2. CDR1 LNHDA and CDR2 SQIVND come from the germline V gene (reference sequence). The trim removed 3 bases at V and 6 bases at J, leaving 12 bases unmatched. The length of the CDR3 is 16 residues. The CDR3 DNA is TGTGCCAGTAGTATCCCGGGGGGAGAGACCGGGGATACGCAGTATTTT. Encoded protein: CASSIPGGETGDTQYF.

The V call is TRBV19, the J call TRBJ2-2; D might be TRBD1 (5 bases). The CDR3 sequence is 15 residues long. Germline V CDR1 and CDR2: LNHDA, SQIVND (reference sequence). V lost 2 bases to trimming and J lost 3 bases, with 10 bases between them. In DNA, the CDR3 is TGTGCCAGTAGTATACAGGACACTCACACCGGGGAGCTGTTTTTT. This codes for CASSIQDTHTGELFF.

J is TRBJ2-3 and V is TRBV5-1, with TRBD1 as a possible D gene (5 bases). The V gene's germline CDR1 is SGHRS and CDR2 YFSETQ. The CDR3 is made up of 12 amino acids. V lost 4 bases and J lost 6, with 9 bases in between. The DNA for the CDR3 is TGCGCCAGCAGCATCCCAGGGGATACGCAGTATTTT. As protein: CASSIPGDTQYF.

The chain is built from TRBV15 and TRBJ2-2, with a possible D match to TRBD2 (6 bases). The CDR3 has 13 amino acids. The germline gives CDR1 LNHNV, CDR2 YYDKDF (reference sequence). The germline V and J ends were trimmed by 8 bases and 1 base, with 8 bases remaining between them. The CDR3 sequence is CATSRGNTGELFF. The CDR3 DNA sequence: TGTGCCACCTCGCGGGGGAACACCGGGGAGCTGTTTTTT.

The chain joins TRBV29-1 to TRBJ1-5, with TRBD1 identical over 7 bases. The germline gives CDR1 SQVTM, CDR2 ANQGSEA. J gave up 5 bases and V 7 bases, and 5 bases lay outside the gene matches. This CDR3 has 12 residues. The CDR3 DNA follows: TGCAGCGCAAGACAGGGTGATCAGCCCCAGCATTTT. Translation gives CSARQGDQPQHF.